This T cell receptor beta chain was recorded in a study of human T cells and chemical hapten exposure. Study in general: Largely, small differences in pooled library volume made per-sample TCR yields vary.

Study results and limitations: Controls formed significantly fewer large CDR3 similarity clusters than expanded TCRs did.

The time point is: patch test 1, 2 weeks after DPC sensitization. The sample's treatment: therapeutic diphenylcyclopropenone sensitization with weekly scalp DPC. Blood was collected ahead of every patch test applied. TCRdb reprocessed the RACE reads via MiXCR and lists one record per CDR3 protein. This sample has some 180,000 distinct CDR3 sequences, with 20% to 25% found just once. This CDR3 is 14 amino acids long. V gave up 6 bases and J gave up 9 bases, with 21 bases separating them. Germline-derived CDR1 and CDR2 are DFQATT and SNEGSKA (reference sequence). As regards this clonotype: Its antigen is still unknown.

The sample here was whole blood, taken in connection with sensitization to the hapten diphenylcyclopropenone (DPC). This clonotype was sampled from a woman in her forties or fifties with alopecia areata. Some clones in this sample may be carry-over from other donors' samples. This chain joins TRBV20-1 and TRBJ1-5; possibly TRBD1 for D (5 bases). The CDR3 nucleotides are TGCAGTGCCAAAAACCCTTATCCAGGGAGGCCCCAGCATTTT. This translates into CSAKNPYPGRPQHF.